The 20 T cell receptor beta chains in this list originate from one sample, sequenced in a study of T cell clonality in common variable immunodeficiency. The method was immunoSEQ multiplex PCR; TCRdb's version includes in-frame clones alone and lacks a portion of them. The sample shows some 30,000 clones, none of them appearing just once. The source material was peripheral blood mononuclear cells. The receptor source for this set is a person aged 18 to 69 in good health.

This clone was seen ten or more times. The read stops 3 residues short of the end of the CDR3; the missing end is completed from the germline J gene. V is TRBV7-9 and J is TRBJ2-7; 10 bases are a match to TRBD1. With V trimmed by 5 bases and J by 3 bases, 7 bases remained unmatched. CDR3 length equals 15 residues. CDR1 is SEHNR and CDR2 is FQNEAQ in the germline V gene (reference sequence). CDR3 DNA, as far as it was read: TGTGCCAGCAGCCCCCTGGACAGGGGGGGCTACGAG. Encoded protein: CASSPLDRGGYE. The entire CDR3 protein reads CASSPLDRGGYEQYF.

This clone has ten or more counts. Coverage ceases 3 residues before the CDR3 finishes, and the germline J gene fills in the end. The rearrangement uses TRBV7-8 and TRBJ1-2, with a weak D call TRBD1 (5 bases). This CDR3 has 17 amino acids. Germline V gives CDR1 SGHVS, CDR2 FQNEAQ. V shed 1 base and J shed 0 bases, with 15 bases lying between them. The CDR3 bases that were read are TGTGCCAGCAGCTTAGTCCGACAGATGACGGCTAACTATGGC. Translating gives CASSLVRQMTANYG. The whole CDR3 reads CASSLVRQMTANYGYTF.

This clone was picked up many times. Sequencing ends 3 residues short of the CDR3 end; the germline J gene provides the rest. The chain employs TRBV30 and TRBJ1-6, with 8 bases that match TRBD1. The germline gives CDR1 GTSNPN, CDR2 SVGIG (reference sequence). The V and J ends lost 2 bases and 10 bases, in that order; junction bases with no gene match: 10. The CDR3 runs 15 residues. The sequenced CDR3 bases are TGTGCCTGGAGTCCATTGACAGGGGATGGCTCACCC. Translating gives CAWSPLTGDGSP. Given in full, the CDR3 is CAWSPLTGDGSPLHF.

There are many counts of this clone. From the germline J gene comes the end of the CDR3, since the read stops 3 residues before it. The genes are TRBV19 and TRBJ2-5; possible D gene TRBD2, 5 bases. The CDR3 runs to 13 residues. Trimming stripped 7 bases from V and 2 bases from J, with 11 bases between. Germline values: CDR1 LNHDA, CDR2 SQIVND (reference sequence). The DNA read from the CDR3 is TGTGCCAGTAATGGGAGACTACAAGAGACC. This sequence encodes CASNGRLQET. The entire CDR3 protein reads CASNGRLQETQYF.

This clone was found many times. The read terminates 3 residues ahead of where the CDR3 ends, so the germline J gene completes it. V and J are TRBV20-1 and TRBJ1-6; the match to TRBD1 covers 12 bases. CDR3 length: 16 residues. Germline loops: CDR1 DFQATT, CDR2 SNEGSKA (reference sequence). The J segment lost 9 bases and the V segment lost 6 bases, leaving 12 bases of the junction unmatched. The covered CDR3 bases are TGCAGTGCGAGGGTGGGGACAGGGGGCGCACGTTCACCC. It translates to CSARVGTGGARSP. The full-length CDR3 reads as CSARVGTGGARSPLHF.

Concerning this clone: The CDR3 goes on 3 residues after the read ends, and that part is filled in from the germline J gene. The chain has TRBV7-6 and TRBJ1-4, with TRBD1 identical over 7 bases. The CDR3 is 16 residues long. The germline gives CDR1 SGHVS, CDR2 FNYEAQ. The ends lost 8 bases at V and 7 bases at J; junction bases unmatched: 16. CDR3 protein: CASSEQGPGGIEKLFF. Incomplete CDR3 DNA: TGTGCCAGCTCGGAACAGGGGCCAGGCGGTATTGAAAAA.

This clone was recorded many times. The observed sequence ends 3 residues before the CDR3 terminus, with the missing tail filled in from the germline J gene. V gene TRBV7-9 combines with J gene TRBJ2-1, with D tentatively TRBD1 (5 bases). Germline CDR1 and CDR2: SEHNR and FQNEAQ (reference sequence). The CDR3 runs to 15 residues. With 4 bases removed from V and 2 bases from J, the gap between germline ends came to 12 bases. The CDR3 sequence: CASSSTDSPYNEQFF. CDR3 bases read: TGTGCCAGCAGCTCAACCGACAGCCCCTACAATGAG.

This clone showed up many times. CDR3: CASSQGAGNTIYF. Incomplete CDR3 DNA: TGTGCCAGCAGCCAGGGGGCTGGAAACACC. V usage is TRBV7-9 and J usage is TRBJ1-3; 7 bases agree with TRBD1. The read terminates 3 residues before the CDR3 end, so the remaining end is supplied by the germline J gene. The junction had 0 bases not matched to a gene; V was cut back by 5 bases and J by 2 bases. Germline assignment: CDR1 SEHNR and CDR2 FQNEAQ (reference sequence). The CDR3 totals 13 residues.

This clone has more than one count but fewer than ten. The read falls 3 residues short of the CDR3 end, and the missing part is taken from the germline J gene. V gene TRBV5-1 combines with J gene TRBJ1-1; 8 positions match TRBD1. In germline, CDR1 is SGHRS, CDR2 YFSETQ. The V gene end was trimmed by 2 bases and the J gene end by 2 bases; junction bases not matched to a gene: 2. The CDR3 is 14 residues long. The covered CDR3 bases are TGCGCCAGCAGCTTTGGACAGGGTAACACTGAA. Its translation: CASSFGQGNTE. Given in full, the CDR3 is CASSFGQGNTEAFF.

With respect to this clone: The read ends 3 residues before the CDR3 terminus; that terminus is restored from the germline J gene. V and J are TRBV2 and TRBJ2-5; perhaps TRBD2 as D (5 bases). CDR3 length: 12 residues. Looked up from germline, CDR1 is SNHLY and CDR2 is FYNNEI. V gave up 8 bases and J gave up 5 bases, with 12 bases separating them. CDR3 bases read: TGTGCCAGCCAACTAGGCACGGAGACC. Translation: CASQLGTET. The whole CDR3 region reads CASQLGTETQYF.

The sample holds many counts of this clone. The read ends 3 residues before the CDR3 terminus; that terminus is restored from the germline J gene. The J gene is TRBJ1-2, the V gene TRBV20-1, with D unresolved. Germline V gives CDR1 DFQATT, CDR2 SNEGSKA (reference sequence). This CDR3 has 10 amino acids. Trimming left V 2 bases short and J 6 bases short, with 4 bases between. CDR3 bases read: TGCAGTGCTAGACCGGATGGC. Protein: CSARPDG. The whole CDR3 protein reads CSARPDGYTF.

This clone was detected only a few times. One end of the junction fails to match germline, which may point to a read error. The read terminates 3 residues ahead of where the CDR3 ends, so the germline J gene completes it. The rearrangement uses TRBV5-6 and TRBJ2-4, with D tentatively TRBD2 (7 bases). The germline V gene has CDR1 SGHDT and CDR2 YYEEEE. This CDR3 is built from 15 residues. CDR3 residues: CTSSLGAGVTNIQYF. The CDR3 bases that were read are TGTACCAGCAGCCTGGGGGCGGGAGTAACCAACATT.

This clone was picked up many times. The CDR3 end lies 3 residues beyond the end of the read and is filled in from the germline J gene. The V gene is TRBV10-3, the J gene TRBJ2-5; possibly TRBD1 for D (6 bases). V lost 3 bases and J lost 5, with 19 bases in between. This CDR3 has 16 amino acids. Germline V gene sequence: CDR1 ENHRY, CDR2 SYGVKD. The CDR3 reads CAISDTGTQSVETQYF. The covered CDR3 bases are TGTGCCATCAGTGATACCGGGACACAGAGCGTGGAGACC.

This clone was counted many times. The part of the CDR3 DNA that was read is TGCGCCAGCAGCTGGGGGTCGGACAGGGCGGAGCCC. Its protein is CASSWGSDRAEP. The whole CDR3 protein is CASSWGSDRAEPQHF. V and J are TRBV5-1 and TRBJ1-5; 8 bases are shared with TRBD1. Sequencing ends 3 residues short of the CDR3 end; the germline J gene provides the rest. Per the germline V gene, CDR1 is SGHRS and CDR2 is YFSETQ. The V segment lost 3 bases and the J segment 8 bases; nucleotides outside the gene matches: 10. The CDR3 is 15 amino acids. Drawing the rest from reference TRBV5-1 and TRBJ1-5, the complete variable domain is KAGVTQTPRYLIKTRGQQVTLSCSPISGHRSVSWYQQTPGQGLQFLFEYFSETQRNKGNFPGRFSGRQFSNSRSEMNVSTLELGDSALYLCASSWGSDRAEPQHFGDGTRLSIL.

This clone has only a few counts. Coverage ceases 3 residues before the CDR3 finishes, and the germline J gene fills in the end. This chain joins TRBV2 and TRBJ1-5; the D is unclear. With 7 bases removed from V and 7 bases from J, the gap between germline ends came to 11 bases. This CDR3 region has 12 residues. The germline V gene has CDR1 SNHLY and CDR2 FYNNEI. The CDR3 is CASNLIQQPQHF. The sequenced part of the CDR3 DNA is TGTGCCAGCAATCTTATCCAGCAGCCC.

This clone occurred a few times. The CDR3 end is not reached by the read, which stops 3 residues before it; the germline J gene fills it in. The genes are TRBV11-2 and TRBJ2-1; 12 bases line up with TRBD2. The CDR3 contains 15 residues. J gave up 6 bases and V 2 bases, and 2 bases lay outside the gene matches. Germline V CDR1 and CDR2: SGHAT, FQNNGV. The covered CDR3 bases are TGTGCCAGCAGCTTAACTAGCGGGAGGCGCAATGAG. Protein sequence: CASSLTSGRRNE. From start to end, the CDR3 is CASSLTSGRRNEQFF.

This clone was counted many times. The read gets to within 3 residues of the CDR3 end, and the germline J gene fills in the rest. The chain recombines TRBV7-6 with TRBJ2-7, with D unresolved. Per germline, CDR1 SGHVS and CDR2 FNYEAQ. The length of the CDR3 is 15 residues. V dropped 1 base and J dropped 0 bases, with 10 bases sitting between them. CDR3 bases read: TGTGCCAGCAGCTTAGAGAGCGCCCACTCCTACGAG. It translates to CASSLESAHSYE. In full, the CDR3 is CASSLESAHSYEQYF.

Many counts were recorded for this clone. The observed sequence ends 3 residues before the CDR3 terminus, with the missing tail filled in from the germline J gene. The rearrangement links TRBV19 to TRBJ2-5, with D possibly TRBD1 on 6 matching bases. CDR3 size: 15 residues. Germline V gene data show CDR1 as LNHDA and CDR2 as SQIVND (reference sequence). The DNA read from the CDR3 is TGTGCCAGTAGCCCCTCCGGACAGTCCACCCTCACC. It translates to CASSPSGQSTLT. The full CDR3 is CASSPSGQSTLTQYF.

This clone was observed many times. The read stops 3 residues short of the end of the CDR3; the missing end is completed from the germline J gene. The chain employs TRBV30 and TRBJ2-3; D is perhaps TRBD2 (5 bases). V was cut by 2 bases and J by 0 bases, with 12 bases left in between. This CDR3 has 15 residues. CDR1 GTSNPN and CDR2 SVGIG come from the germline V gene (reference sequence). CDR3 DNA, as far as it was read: TGTGCCTGGAGTCCCCCGCTAGCTAGCACAGATACG. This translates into CAWSPPLASTDT. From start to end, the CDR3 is CAWSPPLASTDTQYF.

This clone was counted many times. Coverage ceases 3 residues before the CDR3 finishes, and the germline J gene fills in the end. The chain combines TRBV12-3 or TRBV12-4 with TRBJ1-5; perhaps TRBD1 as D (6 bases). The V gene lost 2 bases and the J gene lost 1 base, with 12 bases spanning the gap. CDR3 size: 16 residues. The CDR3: CASSLQGHLSNQPQHF. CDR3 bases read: TGTGCCAGCAGTTTACAGGGGCATTTGAGCAATCAGCCC.